This TCR beta chain was identified in a study of blood T cell repertoires in COVID-19. Study at large: Samples taken during acute and convalescent COVID-19 were collected in the United States, Italy and Spain. T cells, B-cell-depleted T cells, or PBMCs provided the cDNA or gDNA that served as material.

Original processing notes: Nucleated cell number was recorded as an estimate derived from reference gene primer amplification. Only in-frame clones appear in the TCRdb table, and some are missing; sequencing was by immunoSEQ multiplex PCR. V, J and clone size derive from that table, while D and trimming were established from the DNA sequence. There are 200,000 to 300,000 clones in the sample; 82% occur only once, and about 4.8% lies in the top ten. The receptor was derived from a woman aged 70-85 years with acute or convalescent COVID-19. The sample comprised peripheral blood.

CDR3 loop: CASSLAGGRSPLHF. CDR3 nucleotides: TGTGCCAGCAGTTTAGCAGGGGGGCGTTCACCCCTCCACTTT. This chain joins TRBV28 and TRBJ1-6; 7 bases match TRBD1. Germline loops: CDR1 MDHEN, CDR2 SYDVKM. The length of the CDR3 is 14 residues. V shed 2 bases, J shed 9 bases, and the junction held 4 bases outside the gene matches.